A selection of T cell receptor beta chains follows, all from one sample in a study of CXCR3-negative and CXCR3-positive naive CD8 T cells. Following a re-call of the 5' RACE reads, TCRdb has one entry per CDR3 protein and lacks DNA. Its clone listing holds 150,000 or so distinct CDR3 sequences. Sequencing was performed on naive CXCR3+ CD8+ T cells from blood. The receptors here all came from a human donor in good health. Some clones in this sample may be carry-over from other donors' samples. Each CDR3 is given with its conserved first and last residue.

v_gene,j_gene,CDR3aa
TRBV29-1,TRBJ1-2,CSAKTPNGYTF
TRBV7-7,TRBJ2-1,CASSLETSGRDEQFF
TRBV7-6,TRBJ2-1,CASSLAEENEQFF
TRBV7-9,TRBJ1-2,CASTTNRDSYGYTF
TRBV19,TRBJ2-7,CASSPRTSLKDEQYF
TRBV29-1,TRBJ1-2,CSVEGNNYGYTF
TRBV2,TRBJ2-5,CASSVAGGLQETQYF
TRBV29-1,TRBJ2-7,CSVEETGREWEQYF
TRBV10-3,TRBJ2-1,CAISDQYTYKNINEQFF
TRBV7-9,TRBJ2-4,CASSFRPSSMAKNIQYF
TRBV14,TRBJ2-7,CASGLYYQPVRSYEQYF
TRBV28,TRBJ1-1,CASSFDRAYTEAFF
TRBV21-1,TRBJ1-2,CASSKGGRSGTDYGYTF
TRBV14,TRBJ2-5,CASSHGMRGVWETQYF
TRBV7-8,TRBJ2-5,CAGGQGERRETQYF
TRBV28,TRBJ2-7,CASSPTGVLSYEQYF
TRBV15,TRBJ2-1,CATSRGGGAVYNEQFF
TRBV19,TRBJ2-1,CASSIDGAGGSYNEQFF
TRBV7-9,TRBJ2-1,CASRPSGGYNEQFF
TRBV28,TRBJ2-1,CASSWPGTGGNEQFF
TRBV7-8,TRBJ2-7,CASSLEVRPLGEQYF
TRBV6-6,TRBJ2-3,CASSTDFQSDDTQYF
TRBV27,TRBJ2-7,CASSSHDSGSSYEQYF
TRBV6-5,TRBJ1-1,CASSYGLGDTEAFF
TRBV29-1,TRBJ1-2,CSVEEDPGYTF
TRBV20-1,TRBJ2-7,CSARQGARIYEQYF
TRBV7-9,TRBJ1-1,CASSLGPSGQKSEAFF
TRBV5-6,TRBJ2-2,CASSPDRTGELFF